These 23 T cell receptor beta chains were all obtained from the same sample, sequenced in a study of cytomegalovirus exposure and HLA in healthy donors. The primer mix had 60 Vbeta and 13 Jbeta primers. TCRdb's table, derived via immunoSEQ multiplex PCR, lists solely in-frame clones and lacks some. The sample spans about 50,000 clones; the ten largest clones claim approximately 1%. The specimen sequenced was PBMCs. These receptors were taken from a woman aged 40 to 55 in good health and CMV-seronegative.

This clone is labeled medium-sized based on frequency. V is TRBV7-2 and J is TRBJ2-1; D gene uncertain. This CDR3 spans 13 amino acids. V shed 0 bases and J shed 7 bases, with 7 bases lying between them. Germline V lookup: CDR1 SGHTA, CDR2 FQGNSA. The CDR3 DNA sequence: TGTGCCAGCAGCTTAGCGTTCAGGAATGAGCAGTTCTTC. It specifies CASSLAFRNEQFF.

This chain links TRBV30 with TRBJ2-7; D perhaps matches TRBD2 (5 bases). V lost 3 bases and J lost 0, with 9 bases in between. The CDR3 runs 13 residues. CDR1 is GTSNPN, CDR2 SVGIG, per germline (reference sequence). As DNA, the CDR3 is TGTGCCTGGAGACTTACTAGCTCCTACGAGCAGTACTTC. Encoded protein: CAWRLTSSYEQYF.

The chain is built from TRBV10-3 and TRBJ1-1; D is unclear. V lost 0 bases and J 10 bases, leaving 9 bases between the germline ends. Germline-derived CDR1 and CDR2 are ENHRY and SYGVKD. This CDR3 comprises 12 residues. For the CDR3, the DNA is TGTGCCATCAGTGAGTCGATAGTTGTAGCTTTCTTT. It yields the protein CAISESIVVAFF.

CDR3 sequence (DNA): TGTGCCTGGAGTGTACGCGGGGTTTTAGGCAATGAGCAGTTCTTC. The encoded protein is CAWSVRGVLGNEQFF. The chain couples TRBV30 to TRBJ2-1, with D perhaps TRBD2 (6 bases). CDR3 length equals 15 residues. The V gene lost 0 bases and the J gene lost 6 bases, with 15 bases spanning the gap. Germline lookup yields CDR1 GTSNPN and CDR2 SVGIG (reference sequence).

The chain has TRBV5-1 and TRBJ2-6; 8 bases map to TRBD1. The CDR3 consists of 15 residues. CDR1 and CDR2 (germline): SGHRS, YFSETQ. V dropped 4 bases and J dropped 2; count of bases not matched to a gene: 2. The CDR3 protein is CASSLQGAGANVLTF. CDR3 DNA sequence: TGCGCCAGCAGCCTACAGGGGGCTGGGGCCAACGTCCTGACTTTC.

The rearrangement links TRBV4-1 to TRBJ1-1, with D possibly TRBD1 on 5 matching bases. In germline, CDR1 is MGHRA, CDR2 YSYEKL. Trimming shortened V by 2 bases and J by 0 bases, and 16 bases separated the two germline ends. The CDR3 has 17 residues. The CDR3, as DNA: TGCGCCAGCAGCCAACCGTCCCAGGGTGGGATGAACACTGAAGCTTTCTTT. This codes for CASSQPSQGGMNTEAFF.

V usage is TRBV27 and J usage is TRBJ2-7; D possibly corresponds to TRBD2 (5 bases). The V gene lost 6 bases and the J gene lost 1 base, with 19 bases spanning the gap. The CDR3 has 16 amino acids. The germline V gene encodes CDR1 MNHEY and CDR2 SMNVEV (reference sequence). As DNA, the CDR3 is TGTGCCAGCAGGGTCGGCTCGACGGGGTCTTCCTACGAGCAGTACTTC. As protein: CASRVGSTGSSYEQYF.

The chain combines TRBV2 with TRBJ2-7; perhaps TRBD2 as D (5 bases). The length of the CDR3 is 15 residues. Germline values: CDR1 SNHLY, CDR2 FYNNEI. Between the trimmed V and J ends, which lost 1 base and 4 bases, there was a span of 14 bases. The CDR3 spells CASSEVVGARYEQYF. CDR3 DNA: TGTGCCAGCAGTGAAGTTGTGGGAGCCAGGTACGAGCAGTACTTC.

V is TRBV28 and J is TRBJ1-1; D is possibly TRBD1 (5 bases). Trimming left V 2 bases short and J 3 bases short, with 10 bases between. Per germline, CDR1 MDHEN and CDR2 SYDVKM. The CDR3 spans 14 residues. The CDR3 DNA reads TGTGCCAGCAGTTTAGCTGGGGCCTACACTGAAGCTTTCTTT. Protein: CASSLAGAYTEAFF.

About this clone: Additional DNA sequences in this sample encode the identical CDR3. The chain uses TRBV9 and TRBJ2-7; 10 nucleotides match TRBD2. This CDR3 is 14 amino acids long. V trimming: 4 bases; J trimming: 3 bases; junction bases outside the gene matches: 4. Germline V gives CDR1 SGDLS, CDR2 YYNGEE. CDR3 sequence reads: CASSPRTSGYEQYF. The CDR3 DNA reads TGTGCCAGCAGCCCAAGGACTAGCGGCTACGAGCAGTACTTC. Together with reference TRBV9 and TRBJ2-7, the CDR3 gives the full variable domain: DSGVTQTPKHLITATGQRVTLRCSPRSGDLSVYWYQQSLDQGLQFLIQYYNGEERAKGNILERFSAQQFPDLHSELNLSSLELGDSALYFCASSPRTSGYEQYFGPGTRLTVT.

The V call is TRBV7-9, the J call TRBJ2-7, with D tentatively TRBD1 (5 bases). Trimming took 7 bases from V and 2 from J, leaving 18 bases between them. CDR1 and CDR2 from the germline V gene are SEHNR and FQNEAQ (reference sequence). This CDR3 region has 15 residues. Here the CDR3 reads CASTPAPPGTYEQYF. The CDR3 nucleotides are TGTGCCAGCACCCCCGCCCCACCAGGGACCTACGAGCAGTACTTC.

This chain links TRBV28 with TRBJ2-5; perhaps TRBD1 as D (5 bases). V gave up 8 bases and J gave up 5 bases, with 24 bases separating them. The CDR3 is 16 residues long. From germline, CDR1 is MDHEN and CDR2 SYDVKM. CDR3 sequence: CASQPPPAMGQETQYF. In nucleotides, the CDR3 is TGTGCCAGCCAACCTCCCCCCGCAATGGGGCAGGAGACCCAGTACTTC.

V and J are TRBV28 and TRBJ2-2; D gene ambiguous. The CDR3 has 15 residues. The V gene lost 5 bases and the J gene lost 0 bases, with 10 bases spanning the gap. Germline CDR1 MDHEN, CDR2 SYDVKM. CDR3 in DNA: TGTGCCAGCAGTATTGGCAAAGCGAACACCGGGGAGCTGTTTTTT. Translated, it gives CASSIGKANTGELFF.

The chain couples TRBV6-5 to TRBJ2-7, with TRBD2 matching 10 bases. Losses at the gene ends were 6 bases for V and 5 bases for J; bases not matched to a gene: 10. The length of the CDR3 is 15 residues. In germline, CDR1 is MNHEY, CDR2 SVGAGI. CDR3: CASRLEAGGPHEQYF. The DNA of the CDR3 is TGTGCCAGCAGACTCGAAGCGGGAGGGCCCCACGAGCAGTACTTC.

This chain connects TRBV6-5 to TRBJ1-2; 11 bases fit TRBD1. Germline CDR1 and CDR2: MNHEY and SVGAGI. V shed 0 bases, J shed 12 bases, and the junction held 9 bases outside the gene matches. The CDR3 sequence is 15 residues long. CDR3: CASSYSTTGQGAHTF. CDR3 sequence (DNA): TGTGCCAGCAGTTACTCGACGACCGGACAGGGGGCTCACACCTTC.

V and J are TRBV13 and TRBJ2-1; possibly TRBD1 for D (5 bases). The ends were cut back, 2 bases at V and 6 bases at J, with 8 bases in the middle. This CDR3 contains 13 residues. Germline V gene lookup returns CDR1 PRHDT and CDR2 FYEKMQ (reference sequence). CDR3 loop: CASSLRQFNEQFF. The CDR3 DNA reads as TGTGCCAGCAGCTTACGACAGTTCAATGAGCAGTTCTTC.

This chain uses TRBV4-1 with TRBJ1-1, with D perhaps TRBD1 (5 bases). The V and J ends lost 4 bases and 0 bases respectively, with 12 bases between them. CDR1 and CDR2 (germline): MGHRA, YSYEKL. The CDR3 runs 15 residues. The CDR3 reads CASSLARGMNTEAFF. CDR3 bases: TGCGCCAGCAGCCTAGCAAGGGGAATGAACACTGAAGCTTTCTTT.

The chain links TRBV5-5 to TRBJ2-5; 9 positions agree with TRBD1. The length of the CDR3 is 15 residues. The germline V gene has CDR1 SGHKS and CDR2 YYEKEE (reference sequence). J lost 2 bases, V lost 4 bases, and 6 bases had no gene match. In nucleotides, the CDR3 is TGTGCCAGCAGCCCGGACAGGGGCCAACAAGAGACCCAGTACTTC. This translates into CASSPDRGQQETQYF.

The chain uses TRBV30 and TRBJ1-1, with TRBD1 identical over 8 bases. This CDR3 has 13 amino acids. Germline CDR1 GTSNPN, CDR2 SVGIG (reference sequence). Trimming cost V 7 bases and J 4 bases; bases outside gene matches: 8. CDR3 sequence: CAFKSDRGTEAFF. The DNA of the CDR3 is TGTGCCTTTAAATCCGACAGGGGCACTGAAGCTTTCTTT.

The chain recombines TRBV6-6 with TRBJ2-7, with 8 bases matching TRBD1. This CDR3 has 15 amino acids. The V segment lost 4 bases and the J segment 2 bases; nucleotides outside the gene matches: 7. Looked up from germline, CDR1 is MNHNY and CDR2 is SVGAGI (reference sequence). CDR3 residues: CASSSFRQGTYEQYF. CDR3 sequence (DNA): TGTGCCAGCAGTTCTTTCCGACAGGGGACCTACGAGCAGTACTTC.

CDR3 nucleotide sequence: TGTGCCAGCAGCCCAAGGGGGGGGAACTATGGCTACACCTTC. It yields the protein CASSPRGGNYGYTF. This chain connects TRBV7-9 to TRBJ1-2; D might be TRBD1 (6 bases). The CDR3 contains 14 residues. Germline CDR1 reads SEHNR; CDR2 reads FQNEAQ (reference sequence). Between the trimmed V and J ends, which lost 5 bases and 2 bases, there was a span of 12 bases. Combining the CDR3 with reference TRBV7-9 and TRBJ1-2 gives the whole variable domain DTGVSQNPRHKITKRGQNVTFRCDPISEHNRLYWYRQTLGQGPEFLTYFQNEAQLEKSRLLSDRFSAERPKGSFSTLEIQRTEQGDSAMYLCASSPRGGNYGYTFGSGTRLTVV.

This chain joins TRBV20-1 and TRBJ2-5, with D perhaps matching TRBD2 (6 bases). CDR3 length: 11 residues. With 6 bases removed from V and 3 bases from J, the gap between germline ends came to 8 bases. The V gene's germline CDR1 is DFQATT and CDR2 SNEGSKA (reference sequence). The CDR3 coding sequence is TGCAGTGCGGGACTCAAAGAGACCCAGTACTTC. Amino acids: CSAGLKETQYF.

The DNA of the CDR3 is TGTGCCAGCAGCTTGAGACAGGGGTCCGGCTACACCTTC. Amino acid sequence: CASSLRQGSGYTF. The chain combines TRBV7-2 with TRBJ1-2; the match to TRBD1 covers 8 bases. The CDR3 has 13 residues. Unmatched junction bases numbered 5, after V lost 3 bases and J lost 8 bases. Looked up from germline, CDR1 is SGHTA and CDR2 is FQGNSA.